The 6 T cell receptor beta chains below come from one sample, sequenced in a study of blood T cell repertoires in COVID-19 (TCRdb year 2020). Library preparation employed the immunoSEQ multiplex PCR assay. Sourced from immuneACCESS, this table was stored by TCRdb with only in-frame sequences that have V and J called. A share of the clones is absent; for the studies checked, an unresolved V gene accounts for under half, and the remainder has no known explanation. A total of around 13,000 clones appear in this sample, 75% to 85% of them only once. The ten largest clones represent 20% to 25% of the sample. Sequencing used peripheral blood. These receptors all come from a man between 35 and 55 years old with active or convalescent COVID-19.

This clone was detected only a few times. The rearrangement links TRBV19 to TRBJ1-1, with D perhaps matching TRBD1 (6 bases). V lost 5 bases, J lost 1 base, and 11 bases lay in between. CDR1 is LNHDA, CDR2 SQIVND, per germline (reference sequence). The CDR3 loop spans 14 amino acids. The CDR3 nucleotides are TGTGCCAGTAGTGCAGCGGACAGGAACACTGAAGCTTTCTTT. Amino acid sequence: CASSAADRNTEAFF.

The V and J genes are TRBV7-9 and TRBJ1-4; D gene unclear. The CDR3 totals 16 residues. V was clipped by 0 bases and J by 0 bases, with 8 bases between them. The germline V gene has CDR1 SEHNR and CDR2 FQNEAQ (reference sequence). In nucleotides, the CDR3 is TGTGCCAGCAGCTTAGCGCTCACTTCAACTAATGAAAAACTGTTTTTT. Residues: CASSLALTSTNEKLFF.

CDR3 protein: CAWRRGTQNTEAFF. For the CDR3, the DNA is TGTGCCTGGAGAAGGGGGACCCAGAACACTGAAGCTTTCTTT. The chain combines TRBV30 with TRBJ1-1; possibly TRBD1 for D (6 bases). This CDR3 has 14 residues. The ends were cut back, 3 bases at V and 1 base at J, with 12 bases in the middle. Germline V lookup: CDR1 GTSNPN, CDR2 SVGIG (reference sequence).

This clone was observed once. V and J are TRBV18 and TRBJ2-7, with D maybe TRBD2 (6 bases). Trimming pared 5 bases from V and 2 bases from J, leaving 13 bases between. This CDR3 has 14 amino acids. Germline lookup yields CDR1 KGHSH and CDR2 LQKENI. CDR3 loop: CASSAGRRAYEQYF. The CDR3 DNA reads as TGTGCCAGCTCAGCGGGACGGCGGGCCTACGAGCAGTACTTC.

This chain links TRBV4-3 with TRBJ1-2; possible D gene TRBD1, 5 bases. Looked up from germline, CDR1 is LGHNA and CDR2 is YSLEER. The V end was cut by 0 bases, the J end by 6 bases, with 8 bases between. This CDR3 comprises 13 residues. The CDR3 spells CASSQEGGDGYTF. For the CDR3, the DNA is TGCGCCAGCAGCCAAGAGGGGGGAGATGGCTACACCTTC.

The CDR3 DNA follows: TGTGCCAGCAGTTTGTATCCCCCCCCGGAGACCCAGTACTTC. Its translation: CASSLYPPPETQYF. This rearrangement joins TRBV28 to TRBJ2-5; D not resolved. The CDR3 extends over 14 amino acids. Germline V gives CDR1 MDHEN, CDR2 SYDVKM. Between the trimmed V and J ends, which lost 3 bases and 5 bases, there was a span of 13 bases. The entire variable domain, with the rest obtained from reference TRBV28 and TRBJ2-5, is as follows: DVKVTQSSRYLVKRTGEKVFLECVQDMDHENMFWYRQDPGLGLRLIYFSYDVKMKEKGDIPEGYSVSREKKERFSLILESASTNQTSMYLCASSLYPPPETQYFGPGTRLLVL.